Each of the 20 T cell receptor beta chains below was sequenced from the same sample in a study of cytomegalovirus exposure and HLA in healthy donors. A multiplex PCR was run with 60 Vbeta primers and 13 Jbeta primers. Generated by immunoSEQ multiplex PCR, the TCRdb table keeps only in-frame clones and is missing some. The sample carries some 120,000 clones, around 78% recorded once. The specimen was PBMCs. The receptors were sampled from a man aged 35-49 years in good health and CMV-seronegative.

The chain joins TRBV2 to TRBJ1-1; weak D call: TRBD1 (6 bases). The V end was cut by 6 bases, the J end by 4 bases, with 12 bases between. Germline CDR1 and CDR2: SNHLY and FYNNEI. The CDR3 sequence is 13 residues long. The CDR3 here is CASRNRVGTEAFF. The CDR3 coding sequence is TGTGCCAGCAGGAACAGGGTAGGCACTGAAGCTTTCTTT.

The chain couples TRBV19 to TRBJ2-1; maybe TRBD1 (6 bases). Trimming shortened V by 10 bases and J by 5 bases, and 15 bases separated the two germline ends. CDR1 and CDR2 from the germline V gene are LNHDA and SQIVND (reference sequence). The CDR3 runs 13 residues. As DNA, the CDR3 is TGTGCCATTGGGTGGTCAGGGGACAATGAGCAGTTCTTC. Its translation: CAIGWSGDNEQFF. Together with reference TRBV19 and TRBJ2-1, the CDR3 gives the full variable domain: DGGITQSPKYLFRKEGQNVTLSCEQNLNHDAMYWYRQDPGQGLRLIYYSQIVNDFQKGDIAEGYSVSREKKESFPLTVTSAQKNPTAFYLCAIGWSGDNEQFFGPGTRLTVL.

As to this clone: The same CDR3 is also encoded by other DNA sequences in this sample. This chain connects TRBV5-4 to TRBJ2-5, with 8 bases that match TRBD2. The CDR3 spans 15 residues. Looked up from germline, CDR1 is SGHNT and CDR2 is YYREEE (reference sequence). J was trimmed by 2 bases and V by 4 bases; bases with no gene match: 7. CDR3 loop: CASSRSGGPQETQYF. CDR3 sequence (DNA): TGTGCCAGCAGCCGATCGGGGGGGCCTCAAGAGACCCAGTACTTC.

V is TRBV7-2 and J is TRBJ1-6; TRBD1 matches 9 bases. This CDR3 has 14 amino acids. V lost 5 bases and J lost 9; bases outside the gene matches: 5. From germline, CDR1 is SGHTA and CDR2 FQGNSA. The CDR3 nucleotides are TGTGCCAGCAGCCTGGACAGGGGTATTTCACCCCTCCACTTT. As protein: CASSLDRGISPLHF.

V and J are TRBV6-1 and TRBJ1-2; D ambiguous. Looked up from germline, CDR1 is MNHNS and CDR2 is SASEGT. Deletions cut 6 bases from V and 9 bases from J, with 14 bases between. CDR3 length equals 12 residues. CDR3 in DNA: TGTGCCAGCAGGGAGAGGGTCTTGAGCTACACCTTC. Translated, it gives CASRERVLSYTF.

V and J are TRBV29-1 and TRBJ1-5; TRBD1 agrees at 7 bases. The ends lost 6 bases at V and 1 base at J; junction bases unmatched: 9. The CDR3 runs to 15 residues. Germline assignment: CDR1 SQVTM and CDR2 ANQGSEA. CDR3 loop: CSVSGVGGSNQPQHF. As DNA, the CDR3 is TGCAGCGTCTCTGGGGTAGGGGGCAGCAATCAGCCCCAGCATTTT. Variable domain in full (rest from reference TRBV29-1 and TRBJ1-5): SAVISQKPSRDICQRGTSLTIQCQVDSQVTMMFWYRQQPGQSLTLIATANQGSEATYESGFVIDKFPISRPNLTFSTLTVSNMSPEDSSIYLCSVSGVGGSNQPQHFGDGTRLSIL.

The gene calls are TRBV10-3 and TRBJ1-1, with D hard to call. Trimming left V 0 bases short and J 0 bases short, with 8 bases between. The germline CDR1 and CDR2 sequences are ENHRY and SYGVKD. The CDR3 totals 15 residues. The CDR3 is CAISESKFMNTEAFF. In nucleotides, the CDR3 is TGTGCCATCAGTGAGTCAAAATTCATGAACACTGAAGCTTTCTTT.

The chain's CDR3 is CASSLRQPGVKPSEQYF. The CDR3 nucleotides are TGTGCCAGCAGCTTAAGACAGCCAGGAGTAAAGCCCTCCGAGCAGTACTTC. The chain couples TRBV7-8 to TRBJ2-7, with a possible D match to TRBD1 (5 bases). V lost 2 bases, J lost 6 bases, and 23 bases lay in between. CDR3 length equals 17 residues. Germline V CDR1 and CDR2: SGHVS, FQNEAQ.

This clone showed up just a few times. The chain links TRBV7-2 to TRBJ2-4; D is perhaps TRBD2 (5 bases). Trimming took off 3 bases at V and 5 bases at J, with 11 bases between the two ends. The CDR3 totals 14 residues. In germline, CDR1 is SGHTA, CDR2 FQGNSA. Written as DNA, the CDR3 is TGTGCCAGCAGCTTCACTAGATGGGAAAACATTCAGTACTTC. This sequence encodes CASSFTRWENIQYF.

The chain recombines TRBV6-8 with TRBJ1-1; unclear D gene. The V gene's germline CDR1 is MNHGY and CDR2 SAAAGT. V was shortened by 9 bases and J by 0 bases, with 8 bases between the two germline ends. This CDR3 spans 12 amino acids. The CDR3 DNA reads TGTGCCAGTCCAGGAATGAACACTGAAGCTTTCTTT. This gives the protein CASPGMNTEAFF.

The rearrangement uses TRBV5-4 and TRBJ2-3; possibly TRBD2 for D (5 bases). CDR1 is SGHNT and CDR2 is YYREEE in the germline V gene (reference sequence). The V and J ends lost 4 bases and 4 bases respectively, with 19 bases between them. The CDR3 runs to 16 residues. The CDR3 region has the DNA TGTGCCAGCAGCGAATACTTGGACTTAAGCTCAGATACGCAGTATTTT. This sequence encodes CASSEYLDLSSDTQYF.

The V and J genes are TRBV6-5 and TRBJ1-2; 8 bases fit TRBD1. The V gene's germline CDR1 is MNHEY and CDR2 SVGAGI. The CDR3 sequence is 15 residues long. Trimming took 2 bases from V and 3 from J; bases not matched to a gene: 5. The CDR3 spells CASSYLQGGHYGYTF. CDR3 bases: TGTGCCAGCAGTTACCTACAGGGGGGGCACTATGGCTACACCTTC.

The chain couples TRBV11-2 to TRBJ2-7, with a tentative D call TRBD1 (6 bases). Trimming removed 4 bases from V and 4 bases from J, with 14 bases in between. The germline V gene has CDR1 SGHAT and CDR2 FQNNGV. The CDR3 extends over 14 amino acids. The CDR3 DNA reads TGTGCCAGCAGCTCTTCGCGGACAGTTTACGAGCAGTACTTC. Encoded protein: CASSSSRTVYEQYF.

V and J are TRBV7-6 and TRBJ2-5, with 10 bases lining up with TRBD2. Germline CDR1 reads SGHVS; CDR2 reads FNYEAQ. The CDR3 runs to 14 residues. V was pared by 8 bases and J by 4 bases, with 7 bases of the junction left unmatched. CDR3: CASSLAGVVETQYF. The DNA for the CDR3 is TGTGCCAGCTCCCTAGCGGGGGTGGTAGAGACCCAGTACTTC. Full variable domain (rest looked up from reference TRBV7-6 and TRBJ2-5): GAGVSQSPRYKVTKRGQDVALRCDPISGHVSLYWYRQALGQGPEFLTYFNYEAQQDKSGLPNDRFSAERPEGSISTLTIQRTEQRDSAMYRCASSLAGVVETQYFGPGTRLLVL.

V usage is TRBV7-3 and J usage is TRBJ1-3, with a weak D call TRBD1 (5 bases). Trimming took off 5 bases at V and 0 bases at J, with 17 bases between the two ends. Germline V gives CDR1 SGHTA, CDR2 FQGTGA. The length of the CDR3 is 17 residues. CDR3 nucleotide sequence: TGTGCCAGCAGCCCGACCGGCACAAGGGGCTCTGGAAACACCATATATTTT. Protein product: CASSPTGTRGSGNTIYF.

In the case of this clone: A junction end diverges from the germline sequence, so it may reflect a read error. The same CDR3 arises from other DNA sequences in this sample as well. CDR3 in DNA: TGCAGTGTTGAAGGGCAGGGGACCGACGAGCAGTACTTC. Protein: CSVEGQGTDEQYF. This chain joins TRBV29-1 and TRBJ2-7; perhaps TRBD1 as D (6 bases). The CDR3 sequence is 13 residues long. Looked up from germline, CDR1 is SQVTM and CDR2 is ANQGSEA.

V usage is TRBV9 and J usage is TRBJ2-3; 7 bases agree with TRBD2. The CDR3 has 15 residues. The ends lost 3 bases at V and 3 bases at J; junction bases unmatched: 7. CDR1 is SGDLS, CDR2 YYNGEE, per germline. CDR3 DNA sequence: TGTGCCAGCAGCGCGGGGCCCGGGGGGACAGATACGCAGTATTTT. Translated, it gives CASSAGPGGTDTQYF.

This clone was counted once. The chain couples TRBV7-2 to TRBJ1-2; D remains ambiguous. V lost 1 base and J 1 base, leaving 10 bases between the germline ends. Germline V CDR1 and CDR2: SGHTA, FQGNSA. This CDR3 comprises 15 residues. The CDR3 reads CASSLEVGYNYGYTF. CDR3 DNA sequence: TGTGCCAGCAGCTTAGAAGTCGGTTATAACTATGGCTACACCTTC.

This clone has just a few counts. The J gene is TRBJ1-1, the V gene TRBV27, with a possible D match to TRBD1 (6 bases). V gave up 4 bases and J gave up 4 bases, with 16 bases separating them. CDR1 is MNHEY, CDR2 SMNVEV, per germline (reference sequence). The CDR3 is 15 residues long. The CDR3 bases are TGTGCCAGCAGTTCTCAGGGGAAATCGGTCACTGAAGCTTTCTTT. Its translation: CASSSQGKSVTEAFF.

This clone was detected a few times. This chain links TRBV19 with TRBJ1-2; 8 nucleotides match TRBD1. Germline CDR1 reads LNHDA; CDR2 reads SQIVND (reference sequence). The length of the CDR3 is 14 residues. The V and J ends lost 4 bases and 3 bases, in that order; junction bases with no gene match: 4. The DNA for the CDR3 is TGTGCCAGTAGTACGACGGACAGGGACTATGGCTACACCTTC. Translated, it gives CASSTTDRDYGYTF.